Listed below are T cell receptor beta chains from one sample, sequenced in a study of cytomegalovirus exposure and HLA in healthy donors. This table comes from immunoSEQ multiplex PCR, and its TCRdb copy is limited to in-frame clones, with some not included. The table lists some 70,000 clones, approximately 80% of them singletons. The source material was PBMCs. All receptors derive from a man aged 18-30 years in good health and CMV-seropositive. Each CDR3 is given without its conserved first and last residue.

V,CDR3
TRBV18,ASSPFQYQETQY
TRBV5-4,ASSLGLADEQY
TRBV6-5,ASSYETRSEQY
TRBV29-1,SVVQPMNTEAF
TRBV9,ASARDGPVGYT
TRBV25-1,ASSEGQGAF
TRBV11-3,ASSPDINSPLH
TRBV29-1,SAVAGGSFNEQF
TRBV7-9,ASSSEQGVNSPLH
TRBV6-7,ASSYGRGWDQPQH
TRBV15,ATSRDKGDEQF
TRBV30,AWSVESGSQPQH
TRBV9,ASSVGSFGYT
TRBV9,ASSARQALAGYT
TRBV30,AWSGTGLWGYT
TRBV10-3,AIGTSGSNEQF
TRBV10-1,ASSPGNSNEKLF
TRBV7-9,ASSLGGRDATEAF
TRBV2,ASTSPGEGPQH
TRBV29-1,SVEDQGEGYT
TRBV6-1,ASSDGATNEKLF
TRBV28,ASSLNRGSSPLH
TRBV6-5,ASSFSRGRNTEAF
TRBV5-6,ASSKRGLSAKNIQY
TRBV6-4,ASSDGTSGTDTQY
TRBV25-1,ASTQAASGANVLT
TRBV6-1,ASSLDAGGTEAF
TRBV27,ASSFLRTDTQY